This TCR beta chain was sequenced for a study of T cells of healthy individuals. In its sample, this clonotype was seen many times. This CDR3 is 14 amino acids long. Germline V gene sequence: CDR1 KGHSH, CDR2 LQKENI. V was pared by 3 bases and J by 1 base, with 0 bases of the junction left unmatched. Each CDR3 protein gets one entry after TCRdb re-called the 5' RACE reads with MiXCR. In the table there are about 57,000 distinct CDR3 sequences, around 15% of which are singletons. This TCR derives from a human donor in good health. The chain is built from TRBV18 and TRBJ2-3; 8 bases fit TRBD1. CDR3 in DNA: TGTGCCAGCTCACCGGGACAGGGCACAGATACGCAGTATTTT. Protein: CASSPGQGTDTQYF.